These 20 T cell receptor beta chains originate from one sample sequenced in a study of T cell responses to AZD1222 COVID-19 vaccine. Only in-frame clones appear in the TCRdb table, and some are missing; sequencing was by immunoSEQ multiplex PCR. The sample consists of some 160,000 clones, 88% of them appearing once. Sample: peripheral blood, taken on day 0 of AZD1222 vaccination. The receptors were gathered from an adult in good health.

J is TRBJ1-2 and V is TRBV6-5; a possible D gene is TRBD1 (6 bases). Per the germline V gene, CDR1 is MNHEY and CDR2 is SVGAGI. This CDR3 has 14 residues. Trimming shortened V by 7 bases and J by 4 bases, and 16 bases separated the two germline ends. CDR3 protein: CASTTLGGSYGYTF. As DNA, the CDR3 is TGTGCCAGCACCACCCTAGGGGGATCCTATGGCTACACCTTC.

The V call is TRBV9, the J call TRBJ1-4; tentatively, D is TRBD1 (6 bases). V gave up 0 bases and J gave up 8 bases, with 14 bases separating them. The germline V gene encodes CDR1 SGDLS and CDR2 YYNGEE. The CDR3 extends over 15 amino acids. This chain's CDR3 is CASSVGTGREEKLFF. The CDR3, as DNA: TGTGCCAGCAGCGTAGGTACAGGGCGAGAGGAAAAACTGTTTTTT.

This clone has just a few counts. This chain uses TRBV20-1 with TRBJ2-7; TRBD2 matches at 7 bases. The CDR3 totals 14 residues. Germline loops: CDR1 DFQATT, CDR2 SNEGSKA (reference sequence). The V segment lost 3 bases and the J segment 6 bases; nucleotides outside the gene matches: 11. CDR3 coding DNA: TGCAGTGCTAGTGGCGGGGGAGAGGTGAGCGAGCAGTACTTC. This translates into CSASGGGEVSEQYF.

This chain uses TRBV7-6 with TRBJ2-7; D might be TRBD1 or TRBD2, each matching 5 bases. CDR1 is SGHVS and CDR2 is FNYEAQ in the germline V gene. V was clipped by 4 bases and J by 4 bases, with 14 bases between them. The CDR3 has 14 amino acids. The DNA for the CDR3 is TGTGCCAGCAGCTCCTCTAGGGGACCTTACGAGCAGTACTTC. Protein: CASSSSRGPYEQYF.

The CDR3 region is CASSYSGTHTEAFF. The CDR3 DNA reads TGTGCCAGCAGTTACTCCGGGACTCACACTGAAGCTTTCTTT. The chain is built from TRBV6-5 and TRBJ1-1, with a tentative D call TRBD1 (5 bases). CDR1 and CDR2 from the germline V gene are MNHEY and SVGAGI. Trimming shortened V by 0 bases and J by 3 bases, and 8 bases separated the two germline ends. This CDR3 region has 14 residues.

This clone was seen a single time. The gene calls are TRBV10-3 and TRBJ1-2, with D unclear. The CDR3 runs to 13 residues. Trimming pared 3 bases from V and 2 bases from J, leaving 7 bases between. Per germline, CDR1 ENHRY and CDR2 SYGVKD. CDR3 amino acids: CAISDDTNYGYTF. The CDR3 coding sequence is TGTGCCATCAGTGATGACACCAACTATGGCTACACCTTC.

The V call is TRBV6-5, the J call TRBJ1-5; possibly TRBD1 for D (5 bases). The CDR3 is 15 amino acids. Per germline, CDR1 MNHEY and CDR2 SVGAGI. Trimming removed 5 bases from V and 3 bases from J, with 14 bases in between. CDR3 DNA sequence: TGTGCCAGCAGTCTCGAGGTGGGGGACAATCAGCCCCAGCATTTT. This encodes CASSLEVGDNQPQHF.

In DNA form, the CDR3 reads TGTGCCAGTAGTACGCTTAGACAGGGTTTCACTGAAGCTTTCTTT. Amino acids: CASSTLRQGFTEAFF. The chain recombines TRBV19 with TRBJ1-1; 7 nucleotides match TRBD1. CDR3 size: 15 residues. The ends lost 4 bases at V and 4 bases at J; junction bases unmatched: 9. Germline V gene data show CDR1 as LNHDA and CDR2 as SQIVND (reference sequence).

This chain uses TRBV7-8 with TRBJ2-1, with 10 positions matching TRBD2. Per germline, CDR1 SGHVS and CDR2 FQNEAQ. The CDR3 runs to 15 residues. The V and J ends lost 2 bases and 7 bases, in that order; junction bases with no gene match: 5. Here the CDR3 DNA reads TGTGCCAGCAGCTTAATGGGACTAGCGACGAATGAGCAGTTCTTC. Residues: CASSLMGLATNEQFF.

This clone has only a few counts. This chain connects TRBV5-5 to TRBJ1-3; the match to TRBD1 covers 8 bases. This CDR3 contains 18 residues. Trimming cost V 0 bases and J 6 bases; bases outside gene matches: 14. The germline V gene encodes CDR1 SGHKS and CDR2 YYEKEE (reference sequence). CDR3 DNA sequence: TGTGCCAGCAGCTTGGCCGGAATGACAGGGGATTTTGTAAACACCATATATTTT. Translated, it gives CASSLAGMTGDFVNTIYF.

The CDR3 DNA follows: TGTGCCAGCACCCTTATGCAGGGGCTTTTCTATGGCTACACCTTC. Amino acid sequence: CASTLMQGLFYGYTF. V and J are TRBV28 and TRBJ1-2, with a possible D match to TRBD1 (6 bases). CDR1 and CDR2 (germline): MDHEN, SYDVKM. This CDR3 has 15 residues. The germline V and J ends were trimmed by 7 bases and 4 bases, with 19 bases remaining between them.

This chain joins TRBV6-2 or TRBV6-3 and TRBJ1-3; no clear D gene. V was pared by 5 bases and J by 4 bases, with 12 bases between. Germline CDR1 reads MNHEY; CDR2 reads SVGEGT. The CDR3 length is 14 residues. CDR3 residues: CASSADTQGNTIYF. The CDR3 coding sequence is TGTGCCAGCAGTGCCGACACCCAAGGAAACACCATATATTTT.

The chain carries TRBV28 and TRBJ1-6; D gene uncertain. The germline V and J ends were trimmed by 3 bases and 0 bases, with 9 bases remaining between them. The CDR3 contains 16 residues. The germline gives CDR1 MDHEN, CDR2 SYDVKM. CDR3 sequence (DNA): TGTGCCAGCAGTTTTAAGGTGTTCTCCTATAATTCACCCCTCCACTTT. Translated: CASSFKVFSYNSPLHF.

The V and J genes are TRBV3-1 (or the pseudogene TRBV3-2) and TRBJ1-6; the D is unclear. Trimming cost V 7 bases and J 10 bases, with 14 bases left between them. The germline V gene has CDR1 LGHDT and CDR2 YNNKEL (reference sequence). The CDR3 runs to 13 residues. The CDR3 loop is CASTGLISSPLHF. The CDR3 bases are TGTGCCAGCACAGGCTTAATAAGCTCACCCCTCCACTTT.

The V call is TRBV5-4, the J call TRBJ1-6; weak D call: TRBD1 (6 bases). The germline V gene has CDR1 SGHNT and CDR2 YYREEE (reference sequence). V was cut by 0 bases and J by 5 bases, with 9 bases left in between. This CDR3 region has 15 residues. The CDR3: CASSLEGGHNSPLHF. In DNA, the CDR3 is TGTGCCAGCAGCTTGGAGGGGGGCCATAATTCACCCCTCCACTTT. Variable domain in full (rest from reference TRBV5-4 and TRBJ1-6): ETGVTQSPTHLIKTRGQQVTLRCSSQSGHNTVSWYQQALGQGPQFIFQYYREEENGRGNFPPRFSGLQFPNYSSELNVNALELDDSALYLCASSLEGGHNSPLHFGNGTRLTVT.

The chain employs TRBV25-1 and TRBJ1-1; no definite D call. This CDR3 has 17 residues. V lost 0 bases and J lost 4, with 18 bases in between. CDR1 is MGHDK and CDR2 is SYGVNS in the germline V gene. The DNA of the CDR3 is TGTGCCAGCAGTGAATATCATAGCGGAGGGCTAGGCACTGAAGCTTTCTTT. Amino acid sequence: CASSEYHSGGLGTEAFF.

The V call is TRBV6-5, the J call TRBJ2-1, with a possible D match to TRBD1 (6 bases). Germline loops: CDR1 MNHEY, CDR2 SVGAGI. The CDR3 covers 14 residues. V lost 5 bases and J lost 8, with 16 bases in between. The CDR3 is CASSLKVGGHEQFF. CDR3 nucleotide sequence: TGTGCCAGCAGTCTGAAGGTTGGGGGCCATGAGCAGTTCTTC.

V gene TRBV11-3 combines with J gene TRBJ1-1; D is uncertain. Germline CDR1 and CDR2: SGHNT and YENEEA. This CDR3 contains 14 residues. V lost 5 bases to trimming and J lost 1 base, with 11 bases between them. The CDR3 DNA follows: TGTGCCAGCAGCCCGAGGTTGAAGAACACTGAAGCTTTCTTT. Amino acids: CASSPRLKNTEAFF.

The chain has TRBV16 and TRBJ2-1, with D perhaps being TRBD1 or TRBD2 (5 bases each). V was pared by 5 bases and J by 2 bases, with 10 bases between. The CDR3 runs 14 residues. Germline V gives CDR1 KGHSY, CDR2 FQNENV. The CDR3, as DNA: TGTGCCAGCAGCTACGAGGGGCCCTACAATGAGCAGTTCTTC. Its protein is CASSYEGPYNEQFF.

In its sample, this clone was seen a few times. The rearrangement uses TRBV5-4 and TRBJ1-3; D ambiguous. CDR1 is SGHNT, CDR2 YYREEE, per germline (reference sequence). CDR3 length: 15 amino acids. The V gene lost 4 bases and the J gene lost 0 bases, with 11 bases spanning the gap. CDR3 region: CASSQDLGSGNTIYF. DNA for the CDR3: TGTGCCAGCAGCCAAGATTTGGGCTCTGGAAACACCATATATTTT.